This TCR beta chain was profiled in a study of T cell repertoires in cytomegalovirus infection. TCRdb used MiXCR to reprocess the reads, holding one entry per CDR3 protein. The sample carries roughly 630,000 distinct CDR3 sequences, 24% recorded once. Details on this clonotype: The antigen is not known.

Study-wide findings and caveats: Frequencies of public TCR beta families were cumulated, and this identified carriers of CMV plus the relevant HLA.

V trimming: 3 bases; J trimming: 5 bases; junction bases outside the gene matches: 15. The CDR3 spans 17 residues. Germline CDR1 ENHRY, CDR2 SYGVKD. The material sequenced was CD8+ T cells from PBMCs. The rearrangement links TRBV10-3 to TRBJ1-2, with TRBD1 matching over 7 bases. The receptor's source is a human donor in good health (CMV status not recorded). Some clones in this sample may be carry-over from other donors' samples. The CDR3 DNA follows: TGTGCCATCAGTGAACAGTTGGGACAGCGGATATTTTATGGCTACACCTTC. Translated: CAISEQLGQRIFYGYTF.